The T cell receptor beta chain described here comes from a study of response to subunit inactivated influenza vaccine. Notes on the study in general: New T cells are recruited in small numbers by each seasonal influenza vaccination, according to the authors' suggestion.

Concerning this clonotype: Its antigen is unidentified.

Trimming left V 1 base short and J 5 bases short, with 18 bases between. Germline lookup yields CDR1 GTSNPN and CDR2 SVGIG (reference sequence). This CDR3 spans 17 amino acids. TCRdb processed the RT-PCR reads anew with MiXCR; each CDR3 protein has one entry. This sample has 650,000 to 850,000 distinct CDR3 sequences, with around 14% found just once. Sample: PBMCs from blood, taken 14 to 15 days before vaccination. This chain joins TRBV30 and TRBJ1-6, with D perhaps matching TRBD1 (6 bases). This TCR came from a man aged 50-59 years who received an inactivated influenza vaccine. The CDR3 loop is CAWSGERVRTDNSPLHF. The CDR3 nucleotides are TGTGCCTGGAGTGGGGAACGAGTGAGGACAGATAATTCACCCCTCCACTTT.